Shown below are 8 T cell receptor beta chains from a single sample sequenced in a study of CD4 T cells in relation to SARS-CoV-2 and coronaviruses. Here immunoSEQ multiplex PCR was the method, and the copy in TCRdb shows in-frame clones only, minus some. The sample gives 25,000 or so clones, 70% to 80% of which show up once; roughly 13% is in the top ten. These TCRs' antigens remain unknown. The unexposed donors gave CD4+ T cells in about 2011-2018, prior to COVID-19. Isolation of CD4+ T cells took place after less than 11 days in culture. Sequences were obtained from CD4+ T cells from PBMCs, cultured in vitro. The receptors were gathered from a human donor in good health.

The CDR3 sequence is CASSQTIQPGNTIYF. Written as DNA, the CDR3 is TGCGCCAGCAGCCAAACAATACAACCTGGAAACACCATATATTTT. V is TRBV4-1 and J is TRBJ1-3; no definite D call. CDR3 length: 15 residues. Germline V gene data show CDR1 as MGHRA and CDR2 as YSYEKL. V was clipped by 2 bases and J by 2 bases, with 10 bases between them.

This clone has a single count. The J gene is TRBJ2-1, the V gene TRBV30; D might be TRBD2 (6 bases). The V gene lost 2 bases and the J gene lost 5 bases, with 16 bases spanning the gap. CDR3 length: 15 amino acids. Germline V lookup: CDR1 GTSNPN, CDR2 SVGIG (reference sequence). The CDR3 protein is CAWSLGGGTNNEQFF. CDR3 nucleotides: TGTGCCTGGAGTTTAGGTGGGGGGACCAACAATGAGCAGTTCTTC. Looking up the rest from reference TRBV30 and TRBJ2-1 gives the full variable domain: SQTIHQWPATLVQPVGSPLSLECTVEGTSNPNLYWYRQAAGRGLQLLFYSVGIGQISSEVPQNLSASRPQDRQFILSSKKLLLSDSGFYLCAWSLGGGTNNEQFFGPGTRLTVL.

V is TRBV25-1 and J is TRBJ2-7; no clear D gene. The CDR3 sequence is 13 residues long. Trimming pared 2 bases from V and 3 bases from J, leaving 8 bases between. The germline V gene has CDR1 MGHDK and CDR2 SYGVNS. CDR3 in DNA: TGTGCCAGCAGTGAACAGGCGCACTACGAGCAGTACTTC. Its protein is CASSEQAHYEQYF.

The chain combines TRBV7-9 with TRBJ2-1, with 9 bases fitting TRBD2. Germline CDR1 reads SEHNR; CDR2 reads FQNEAQ (reference sequence). This CDR3 comprises 14 residues. The J segment lost 9 bases and the V segment lost 3 bases, leaving 6 bases of the junction unmatched. CDR3 region: CASSLVAGVFEQFF. The DNA of the CDR3 is TGTGCCAGCAGCTTGGTAGCGGGAGTGTTTGAGCAGTTCTTC.

CDR3 DNA: TGTGCCAGCAGCTCCACATTACTAGCGGGGAAGGGCGAGCAGTACTTC. Translated: CASSSTLLAGKGEQYF. This chain uses TRBV5-4 with TRBJ2-7; 10 bases map to TRBD2. The CDR3 loop spans 16 amino acids. In germline, CDR1 is SGHNT, CDR2 YYREEE (reference sequence). The ends lost 3 bases at V and 6 bases at J; junction bases unmatched: 12.

In its sample, this clone was seen a few times. V gene TRBV4-1 combines with J gene TRBJ1-2, with D hard to call. Deletions cut 3 bases from V and 3 bases from J, with 5 bases between. CDR1 and CDR2 (germline): MGHRA, YSYEKL. The CDR3 totals 12 residues. CDR3 loop: CASSQADYGYTF. DNA of the CDR3: TGCGCCAGCAGCCAGGCAGACTATGGCTACACCTTC.

The chain is built from TRBV19 and TRBJ2-5; the match to TRBD1 covers 7 bases. The germline V gene has CDR1 LNHDA and CDR2 SQIVND (reference sequence). J lost 2 bases, V lost 4 bases, and 1 base had no gene match. This CDR3 comprises 13 residues. The CDR3 DNA reads TGTGCCAGTAGTACGACAGGGCAAGAGACCCAGTACTTC. It is translated as CASSTTGQETQYF.

This chain uses TRBV20-1 with TRBJ2-7; a possible D gene is TRBD1 (5 bases). Germline CDR1 and CDR2: DFQATT and SNEGSKA (reference sequence). V dropped 3 bases and J dropped 0 bases, with 12 bases sitting between them. The CDR3 runs 14 residues. For the CDR3, the DNA is TGCAGTGCTAGTCAGGACACGAGCTCCTACGAGCAGTACTTC. Amino acid sequence: CSASQDTSSYEQYF.